This entry lists 9 T cell receptor beta chains sequenced from one sample in a study of synovial regulatory T cells in juvenile arthritis. Produced via immunoSEQ multiplex PCR; TCRdb's table is partial and in-frame only. This specimen shows 8,000 to 10,000 clones; the ten leading clones hold about 1%. The sample comprised Treg cells from blood. Subset described: remaining (HLA-DR-negative) circulating blood Treg cells. The source of these receptors is a donor aged 2-35 years with juvenile idiopathic arthritis.

The J gene is TRBJ1-2, the V gene TRBV6-5. The V gene's germline CDR1 is MNHEY and CDR2 SVGAGI. This CDR3 is built from 13 residues. No nucleotide data were recorded. CDR3 amino acids: CASSYRSSYGYTF.

J is TRBJ1-1 and V is TRBV6-1; TCRdb names TRBD1, which stays unverified in the absence of DNA. The V gene's germline CDR1 is MNHNS and CDR2 SASEGT. There are 14 residues in the CDR3. There is no recorded DNA. This CDR3 reads CASSRDRANTEAFF.

V gene TRBV7-6 combines with J gene TRBJ2-7. This CDR3 comprises 14 residues. The DNA sequence is not available. Germline values: CDR1 SGHVS, CDR2 FNYEAQ. CDR3 protein: CASSLVEGTYEQYF.

The CDR3 protein is CASSLRGRATYEQYF. The V call is TRBV6-1, the J call TRBJ2-7; the TCRdb call, TRBD2, lacks DNA for checking. Germline V lookup: CDR1 MNHNS, CDR2 SASEGT. The CDR3 loop spans 15 amino acids. The entry carries no DNA sequence.

The gene calls are TRBV10-3 and TRBJ2-7; TCRdb calls TRBD1, which cannot be checked without DNA. Looked up from germline, CDR1 is ENHRY and CDR2 is SYGVKD. The CDR3 spans 12 residues. DNA for this receptor is not on file. The CDR3 sequence is CAIRYRGGEQYF.

The V gene is TRBV10-3, the J gene TRBJ2-3; TCRdb names TRBD2, which stays unverified in the absence of DNA. Germline assignment: CDR1 ENHRY and CDR2 SYGVKD. The CDR3 runs to 15 residues. The DNA sequence is not available. The CDR3 loop is CAISALAGAPDTQYF.

The chain links TRBV6-1 to TRBJ2-2; checking the TCRdb D call of TRBD2 is not possible without DNA. CDR1 and CDR2 from the germline V gene are MNHNS and SASEGT. This CDR3 comprises 11 residues. No DNA is given. The CDR3 sequence is CAIDLPGELFF.

V and J are TRBV10-2 and TRBJ1-6; the D gene TCRdb calls, TRBD1, cannot be checked with no DNA. Germline V lookup: CDR1 WSHSY, CDR2 SAAADI. CDR3 length equals 13 residues. The record lacks a DNA sequence. CDR3 residues: CASSEKGASPLHF.

The V and J genes are TRBV5-4 and TRBJ2-6; TCRdb selects TRBD1, and the lack of DNA leaves this call unchecked. Germline V CDR1 and CDR2: SGHNT, YYREEE (reference sequence). This CDR3 spans 18 amino acids. DNA is not on record. CDR3 protein: CASSLRSGVNSGANVLTF. Supplemented by reference TRBV5-4 and TRBJ2-6, the full variable domain reads ETGVTQSPTHLIKTRGQQVTLRCSSQSGHNTVSWYQQALGQGPQFIFQYYREEENGRGNFPPRFSGLQFPNYSSELNVNALELDDSALYLCASSLRSGVNSGANVLTFGAGSRLTVL.